The rows below give T cell receptor beta chains drawn from one sample of a study of human T cells and chemical hapten exposure. MiXCR was run by TCRdb on the RACE reads, yielding one entry per CDR3 protein. The table records roughly 84,000 distinct CDR3 sequences, around 9.3% of them present only once. This specimen was whole blood, taken in connection with sensitization to the hapten diphenylcyclopropenone (DPC). The receptors shown here come from a woman in her fifties or sixties with alopecia areata. Some clones in this sample may be carry-over from other donors' samples. CDR3s include the opening cysteine and the closing phenylalanine or tryptophan. A D gene is named only where the DNA matches it firmly. Expanded clones are given a class, and other clones once, few, many or no size at all.

CDR3 DNA,CDR3 protein,D gene,clone size,V gene,J gene
TGTGCCAGCAGCGGCGGGACTAGCGGATCCTACGAGCAGTACTTC,CASSGGTSGSYEQYF,TRBD2,many,TRBV2,TRBJ2-7
TGTGCCAGCAGCCTAGGACAGGGGATCCCTGAAGCTTTCTTT,CASSLGQGIPEAFF,TRBD1,-,TRBV5-5,TRBJ1-1
TGTGCCAGCAGCCCCCAGCCCGGGACAGGGGGATCTGGGGCCAACGTCCTGACTTTC,CASSPQPGTGGSGANVLTF,TRBD1,medium-sized,TRBV7-2,TRBJ2-6
TGTGCCAGCAGCGTAGACGGGCAGAACACTGAAGCTTTCTTT,CASSVDGQNTEAFF,-,many,TRBV9,TRBJ1-1
TGCAGTGCTAGAGACGGGGGAGGGAGCTACGAGCAGTACTTC,CSARDGGGSYEQYF,TRBD2,few,TRBV20-1,TRBJ2-7
TGTGCCAGCAGCAAAACGGACCCCTCCTACAATGAGCAGTTCTTC,CASSKTDPSYNEQFF,-,-,TRBV2,TRBJ2-1
TGTGCCAGCTCACCAGCCTCGGGAGATACGCAGTATTTT,CASSPASGDTQYF,-,many,TRBV18,TRBJ2-3
TGCAGCGTTGCGGGGACAGGCAACTACAATGAGCAGTTCTTC,CSVAGTGNYNEQFF,TRBD1,-,TRBV29-1,TRBJ2-1
TGTGCCAGCAGCTTGCTAGCGGGAGTCGGAGAGACCCAGTACTTC,CASSLLAGVGETQYF,TRBD2,many,TRBV7-6,TRBJ2-5
TGTGCCAGCAGCTTAGCGCGACAGGGTTTGAACACTGAAGCTTTCTTT,CASSLARQGLNTEAFF,TRBD1,-,TRBV11-1,TRBJ1-1
TGTGCCAGCTCACTCCCCGGGACAAGGGATACGTATTCACCCCTCCACTTT,CASSLPGTRDTYSPLHF,-,-,TRBV18,TRBJ1-6
TGTGCCAGTAGACAGGGCTGGGGCCAAGAGACCCAGTACTTC,CASRQGWGQETQYF,-,many,TRBV19,TRBJ2-5
TGTGCCAGCTCACTCTCCCAAGTTACAGCAGATACGCAGTATTTT,CASSLSQVTADTQYF,-,many,TRBV18,TRBJ2-3
TGTGCCAGCAGCCACTCCGGGACAGTGAACACTGAAGCTTTCTTT,CASSHSGTVNTEAFF,TRBD1,-,TRBV12-3/TRBV12-4,TRBJ1-1
TGTGCCAGCAGCGCGCTGGTCAGACACACTGAAGCTTTCTTT,CASSALVRHTEAFF,-,few,TRBV7-2,TRBJ1-1
TGTGCCAGCAGCTCCGAGGGAAACTATGGCTACACCTTC,CASSSEGNYGYTF,-,many,TRBV5-4,TRBJ1-2
TGTGCCAGCTCACCGTCGGGACAGAGCAATCAGCCCCAGCATTTT,CASSPSGQSNQPQHF,TRBD1,-,TRBV18,TRBJ1-5
TGCAGTGCTAGAGAGGGGACAGGGACAACTAATGAAAAACTGTTTTTT,CSAREGTGTTNEKLFF,TRBD1,-,TRBV20-1,TRBJ1-4
TGTGCCAGCAAAAACGCCCAGCCCCAGCATTTT,CASKNAQPQHF,-,many,TRBV21-1,TRBJ1-5
TGTGCCAGCAGCCCGGGACAGGGTGCCGGAGATACGCAGTATTTT,CASSPGQGAGDTQYF,TRBD1,-,TRBV7-9,TRBJ2-3
TGTGCCAGCCATTCAGAAGGGACAGGGATTTACGAGCAGTACTTC,CASHSEGTGIYEQYF,TRBD1,many,TRBV28,TRBJ2-7
TGTGCCAGCAGCCAAGGAGTGGCGTCCCAAGAGACCCAGTACTTC,CASSQGVASQETQYF,-,many,TRBV3-1,TRBJ2-5
TGTGCCAGCAGCTTAGCGCGGGTGACACCCCTCCACTTT,CASSLARVTPLHF,-,-,TRBV7-2,TRBJ1-6
TGTGCCAGCAGCTTAGTGGACAGGGACTATGGCTACACCTTC,CASSLVDRDYGYTF,TRBD1,many,TRBV7-2,TRBJ1-2
TGTGCCAGCAGCGTGCGGGGGCCGACTGTCGATGAGCAGTTCTTC,CASSVRGPTVDEQFF,-,few,TRBV7-8,TRBJ2-1
TGCGCCAGCAGCTTGGTCGGACTAAGCACAGATACGCAGTATTTT,CASSLVGLSTDTQYF,-,many,TRBV5-1,TRBJ2-3
TGTGCCAGCAGTGACGCATTATACGAGCAGTACTTC,CASSDALYEQYF,-,few,TRBV28,TRBJ2-7
TGTGCCAGCCGGGACAGGGGATTAGTCTATGGCTACACCTTC,CASRDRGLVYGYTF,TRBD1,many,TRBV19,TRBJ1-2
TGCAGTGCTTCTTCGACTAGCGGGAGTGAGACCCAGTACTTC,CSASSTSGSETQYF,TRBD2,many,TRBV20-1,TRBJ2-5
TGTGCCAGCAGCGTAGTCGCGACTGGTTTAGGCGAGACCCAGTACTTC,CASSVVATGLGETQYF,-,many,TRBV9,TRBJ2-5
TGTGCCAGCAGCCGGGCTCGGGATTCACGCGATGAAAAACTGTTTTTT,CASSRARDSRDEKLFF,-,many,TRBV3-1,TRBJ1-4
TGTGCCAGCAGTGAACGGTCAGCCCAGCATTTT,CASSERSAQHF,-,-,TRBV2,TRBJ1-5
TGTGCCAGTAGTATACTAGCGGCCCAAGAGACCCAGTACTTC,CASSILAAQETQYF,TRBD2,few,TRBV19,TRBJ2-5
TGCAGTGCCGAGAGGACTAGCCAAGAGACCCAGTACTTC,CSAERTSQETQYF,TRBD2,few,TRBV20-1,TRBJ2-5
TGTGCCAGCGGGCCTCCGGGGTCATACTTGAACACTGAAGCTTTCTTT,CASGPPGSYLNTEAFF,-,few,TRBV6-1,TRBJ1-1
TGTGCCTGCGATAGAGGGGCCAACGTCCTGACTTTC,CACDRGANVLTF,-,-,TRBV28,TRBJ2-6
TGCGCCAGCAGTCCCGATGGGAGATCAAGCAATCAGCCCCAGCATTTT,CASSPDGRSSNQPQHF,-,few,TRBV5-1,TRBJ1-5
TGTGCCAGCAGCTTTAGAAGACAGGCCCTTATCTACGAGCAGTACTTC,CASSFRRQALIYEQYF,-,once,TRBV7-2,TRBJ2-7
TGTGCCAGCAGTTCCGACCCCTCGGGACCGTTAGCGATGAAGGCCCAGCATTTT,CASSSDPSGPLAMKAQHF,-,many,TRBV27,TRBJ1-5
TGCAGTGCTAGGGGGGCCGGCCCTGGCTACACCTTC,CSARGAGPGYTF,-,few,TRBV20-1,TRBJ1-2
TGCGCCAGCAGCTCGGGACAGTGGGAGTGGGATACGCAGTATTTT,CASSSGQWEWDTQYF,TRBD1,many,TRBV5-1,TRBJ2-3
TGTGCCAGCAGCTTAGATGCGGGTGGTATAGGGTACACCTTC,CASSLDAGGIGYTF,-,-,TRBV7-9,TRBJ1-2
TGTGCCAGCAGCGCGCGAGGGTTTACCCGGCAAGAGACCCAGTACTTC,CASSARGFTRQETQYF,-,many,TRBV3-1,TRBJ2-5
TGTGCCAGCGGACTAGCGGGAGGGGGAACCCAGTACTTC,CASGLAGGGTQYF,TRBD2,-,TRBV12-3/TRBV12-4,TRBJ2-5
TGTGCCAGCAGTTCACGGGGACAGGGTATTTCGGTGGAATATCAGCCCCAGCATTTT,CASSSRGQGISVEYQPQHF,TRBD1,many,TRBV6-6,TRBJ1-5